This TCR beta chain was found in a study of PD-L1 blockade in urothelial cancer. On the study more broadly: At 3 weeks after treatment start (second dose) and again at 6 weeks, blood was analyzed.

The method was immunoSEQ multiplex PCR; TCRdb's version includes in-frame clones alone and lacks a portion of them. This sample has tens of thousands of clones, with 70% to 80% found just once. Time point reported: peripheral blood 6 weeks after treatment start. Germline V CDR1 and CDR2: SGHNT, YENEEA. V shed 6 bases and J shed 5 bases, with 17 bases lying between them. The CDR3 length is 14 residues. This receptor was obtained from a man aged 65 to 79 with urothelial cancer. V gene TRBV11-3 combines with J gene TRBJ2-7, with a weak D call TRBD1 (7 bases). The source material was PBMCs, sampled around atezolizumab (anti-PD-L1) treatment. For the CDR3, the DNA is TGTGCCAGCAGGGGCGCAGGGGGGCTTCACGAGCAGTACTTC. This translates into CASRGAGGLHEQYF.